A selection of T cell receptor beta chains follows, all from one sample in a study of shared clonotypes between healthy human individuals. Sequencing was performed with immunoSEQ multiplex PCR; in TCRdb, only in-frame clones are kept and a portion is missing. The profile covers about 680,000 clones, with around two thirds appearing a single time and under 2% taken by the ten largest. The sample was memory CD4+ T cells sorted from blood. These receptor sequences come from a woman aged 30 to 39 in good health. The conserved cysteine and the conserved F or W are not part of the CDR3 here.

TRBV19	TRBJ2-2	ASARLAGGGTGELF
TRBV19	TRBJ1-4	ASSILRTGREKLF
TRBV21-1	TRBJ2-2	ASRPCFLSGELF
TRBV15	TRBJ2-2	ATSRAKQGTGELF
TRBV28	TRBJ2-7	ASSSGQKHGEQY
TRBV29-1	TRBJ2-7	SGGQGPKQY
TRBV5-1	TRBJ2-7	ASSLDGGEQY
TRBV27	TRBJ2-1	ASRPGLAGGWNEQF
TRBV11-2	TRBJ2-5	ASSLGSTSGYQETQY
TRBV5-8	TRBJ2-5	ASSLWREQETQY
TRBV2	TRBJ1-1	ASSGDLNTEAF
TRBV28	TRBJ1-2	ASKDSGPSEGYT
TRBV9	TRBJ2-7	ASSRGPSGKISYEQY
TRBV11-2	TRBJ1-1	ASREGGYTEAF
TRBV5-3	TRBJ2-3	ARTRRLAGAESVTDTQY
TRBV6-5	TRBJ2-7	ASLEVRLSSYEQY
TRBV5-1	TRBJ1-2	ASSTGLYGYT
TRBV28	TRBJ1-1	ASSLYSTEAF
TRBV27	TRBJ1-2	ASSFWQGRGYT
TRBV29-1	TRBJ1-2	SVEDRHYGYT
TRBV5-1	TRBJ1-4	ASGTGTGRDEKLF
TRBV5-1	TRBJ2-1	ASSPDLTVYNEQF
TRBV2	TRBJ2-1	ASSGLRRGDYNEQF
TRBV5-1	TRBJ2-6	ASSTTAGANVLT
TRBV27	TRBJ2-7	ASSPDSGTLTYEQY
TRBV2	TRBJ1-1	ASSEPRGTANTEAF